This passage covers 22 T cell receptor beta chains from one sample sequenced in a study of blood T cell repertoires in COVID-19. TCRdb keeps only in-frame clones here, not all; method: immunoSEQ multiplex PCR. The sample lists 100,000 to 150,000 clones, less than 90% occurring once. The sequencing sample was made of peripheral blood. The receptor source for this set is a man aged 65 to 79 with acute or convalescent COVID-19.

The chain employs TRBV5-1 and TRBJ1-1, with a tentative D call TRBD1 (6 bases). Germline V lookup: CDR1 SGHRS, CDR2 YFSETQ. This CDR3 spans 14 amino acids. The V end lost 6 bases, the J end lost 1 base, and 13 bases lay between the germline ends. The CDR3 DNA is TGCGCCAGCACCCAGGGGACGGAGAACACTGAAGCTTTCTTT. As protein: CASTQGTENTEAFF.

This chain links TRBV28 with TRBJ2-2, with a possible D match to TRBD2 (6 bases). The CDR3 loop spans 12 amino acids. Germline loops: CDR1 MDHEN, CDR2 SYDVKM. V was trimmed by 3 bases and J by 13 bases, leaving 12 bases between them. CDR3 residues: CASSLGGKGLFF. The CDR3 DNA reads TGTGCCAGCAGTTTGGGGGGAAAAGGGCTGTTTTTT.

This clone appeared many times. The chain links TRBV7-3 to TRBJ1-6, with a tentative D call TRBD1 (5 bases). Germline-derived CDR1 and CDR2 are SGHTA and FQGTGA. The CDR3 is 12 residues long. CDR3 residues: CASGHPNSPLHF. The CDR3 DNA follows: TGTGCGTCTGGACATCCAAATTCACCCCTCCACTTT.

The chain is built from TRBV6-5 and TRBJ1-5; no firm D call. Germline-derived CDR1 and CDR2 are MNHEY and SVGAGI. The CDR3 covers 13 residues. Trimming removed 3 bases at V and 7 bases at J, with 10 bases between. CDR3 residues: CASSYSQNQPQHF. CDR3 in DNA: TGTGCCAGCAGTTATTCCCAGAACCAGCCCCAGCATTTT.

The gene calls are TRBV7-2 and TRBJ2-7; D perhaps matches TRBD1 (5 bases). The V gene's germline CDR1 is SGHTA and CDR2 FQGNSA. The CDR3 spans 14 residues. The V and J ends lost 0 bases and 6 bases respectively, with 12 bases between them. The chain's CDR3 is CASSLAGKGSEQYF. Written as DNA, the CDR3 is TGTGCCAGCAGCTTAGCGGGGAAGGGGTCCGAGCAGTACTTC.

The chain combines TRBV2 with TRBJ2-2; D perhaps matches TRBD1 (6 bases). The V end lost 6 bases, the J end lost 1 base, and 9 bases lay between the germline ends. The germline CDR1 and CDR2 sequences are SNHLY and FYNNEI. This CDR3 region has 14 residues. CDR3 coding DNA: TGTGCCAGCAGCCCACAGGGGAACACCGGGGAGCTGTTTTTT. Translated: CASSPQGNTGELFF.

The chain carries TRBV6-5 and TRBJ2-1; D possibly corresponds to TRBD1 (7 bases). CDR1 and CDR2 (germline): MNHEY, SVGAGI. The V end was cut by 6 bases, the J end by 8 bases, with 14 bases between. The CDR3 spans 13 residues. The chain's CDR3 is CASSRQGGDEQFF. The CDR3 nucleotides are TGTGCCAGCAGCCGACAGGGCGGGGATGAGCAGTTCTTC.

The chain couples TRBV19 to TRBJ1-5; 8 bases map to TRBD1. The CDR3 consists of 14 residues. Germline values: CDR1 LNHDA, CDR2 SQIVND (reference sequence). The V segment lost 4 bases and the J segment 4 bases; nucleotides outside the gene matches: 3. The CDR3 DNA is TGTGCCAGTAGTACTACAGGGGGGAATCAGCCCCAGCATTTT. It specifies CASSTTGGNQPQHF.

The rearrangement joins TRBV21-1 to TRBJ1-5. TRBV21-1 is a pseudogene locus. This CDR3 comprises 13 residues. CDR3 sequence reads: CAEQDYSNQPQHF. CDR3 DNA: TGTGCCGAACAGGACTATAGCAATCAGCCCCAGCATTTT.

V gene TRBV5-1 combines with J gene TRBJ2-3, with 10 bases lining up with TRBD2. V gave up 1 base and J gave up 3 bases; unmatched junction bases: 5. Germline V CDR1 and CDR2: SGHRS, YFSETQ. The CDR3 runs 16 residues. The CDR3 DNA is TGCGCCAGCAGCTTGAAGAGCGGGGGGGGAACAGATACGCAGTATTTT. Protein product: CASSLKSGGGTDTQYF.

The gene calls are TRBV10-3 and TRBJ2-7, with D maybe TRBD2 (6 bases). The CDR3 has 13 residues. CDR1 and CDR2 (germline): ENHRY, SYGVKD. Trimming pared 2 bases from V and 1 base from J, leaving 6 bases between. Here the CDR3 reads CAISEGLSYEQYF. The CDR3 DNA reads as TGTGCCATCAGTGAGGGACTATCCTACGAGCAGTACTTC.

The V gene is TRBV7-9, the J gene TRBJ1-3; D may be TRBD1 (6 bases). The V and J ends lost 3 bases and 2 bases respectively, with 11 bases between them. CDR3 length: 15 residues. CDR1 SEHNR and CDR2 FQNEAQ come from the germline V gene (reference sequence). Here the CDR3 DNA reads TGTGCCAGCAGCTTGGTAACAGGGACTGGAAACACCATATATTTT. It translates to CASSLVTGTGNTIYF.

This clone has a single count. The chain joins TRBV7-3 to TRBJ1-2; 10 bases match TRBD1. Germline-derived CDR1 and CDR2 are SGHTA and FQGTGA. The J segment lost 5 bases and the V segment lost 0 bases, leaving 3 bases of the junction unmatched. This CDR3 has 15 residues. CDR3 DNA sequence: TGTGCCAGCAGCTTAACCGGGACAGGGGAATATGGCTACACCTTC. Translation: CASSLTGTGEYGYTF.

The rearrangement joins TRBV11-2 to TRBJ2-3, with TRBD1 matching over 9 bases. Germline loops: CDR1 SGHAT, CDR2 FQNNGV. Unmatched junction bases numbered 5, after V lost 5 bases and J lost 5 bases. The CDR3 contains 14 residues. The CDR3 sequence is CASSPDRGVDTQYF. CDR3 nucleotides: TGTGCCAGCAGCCCGGACAGGGGCGTAGATACGCAGTATTTT.

The gene calls are TRBV15 and TRBJ1-6, with 9 nucleotides matching TRBD1. Germline CDR1 and CDR2: LNHNV and YYDKDF (reference sequence). This CDR3 has 15 residues. V lost 5 bases to trimming and J lost 6 bases; unmatched junction nucleotides: 5. CDR3 nucleotides: TGTGCCACCAGCGGGACAGGGACGGGTAATTCACCCCTCCACTTT. The encoded protein is CATSGTGTGNSPLHF.

This rearrangement joins TRBV2 to TRBJ2-3, with D possibly TRBD2 on 5 matching bases. Germline values: CDR1 SNHLY, CDR2 FYNNEI. The CDR3 sequence is 15 residues long. V was pared by 6 bases and J by 2 bases, with 15 bases between. CDR3 sequence: CASSAEGTFTDTQYF. As DNA, the CDR3 is TGTGCCAGCAGCGCCGAGGGAACCTTCACAGATACGCAGTATTTT.

The chain uses TRBV27 and TRBJ2-5; TRBD2 is a possible D gene (6 bases). This CDR3 contains 15 residues. The V gene lost 4 bases and the J gene lost 1 base, with 13 bases spanning the gap. Germline V CDR1 and CDR2: MNHEY, SMNVEV (reference sequence). The CDR3 nucleotides are TGTGCCAGCAGTTGGGGGGACGAGGCCCAAGAGACCCAGTACTTC. Encoded protein: CASSWGDEAQETQYF.

This chain uses TRBV7-2 with TRBJ2-1, with 9 bases identical to TRBD1. Trimming took 5 bases from V and 4 from J; bases not matched to a gene: 6. Germline V gene sequence: CDR1 SGHTA, CDR2 FQGNSA. This CDR3 has 15 residues. CDR3 nucleotides: TGTGCCAGCAGCCCATACAGGGGGCAGTACAATGAGCAGTTCTTC. Translation gives CASSPYRGQYNEQFF.

The V gene is TRBV3-1 (or the pseudogene TRBV3-2), the J gene TRBJ2-7, with 7 positions matching TRBD1. Germline assignment: CDR1 LGHDT and CDR2 YNNKEL (reference sequence). The CDR3 has 13 residues. V dropped 5 bases and J dropped 6; count of bases not matched to a gene: 7. CDR3 nucleotides: TGTGCCAGCAGCGTCACAGGGGCCGGCGAGCAGTACTTC. Its translation is CASSVTGAGEQYF.

V and J are TRBV10-3 and TRBJ1-6; 9 nucleotides line up with TRBD1. The CDR3 is 16 amino acids. V shed 0 bases, J shed 10 bases, and the junction held 7 bases outside the gene matches. Germline V gene sequence: CDR1 ENHRY, CDR2 SYGVKD. In DNA form, the CDR3 reads TGTGCCATCAGTGAGTCGGACAGGGGTTTTCGGTCACCCCTCCACTTT. It translates to CAISESDRGFRSPLHF.

This clone has only a few counts. The rearrangement joins TRBV28 to TRBJ2-5, with D perhaps matching TRBD2 (6 bases). V was cut by 5 bases and J by 9 bases, with 25 bases left in between. Germline lookup yields CDR1 MDHEN and CDR2 SYDVKM. The CDR3 has 16 residues. The CDR3 DNA is TGTGCCAGCAGTACCTCCGGCCGGGACTCTTCTTTGGCCCAGTACTTC. Translated, it gives CASSTSGRDSSLAQYF. The full variable domain, completed using reference TRBV28 and TRBJ2-5, is DVKVTQSSRYLVKRTGEKVFLECVQDMDHENMFWYRQDPGLGLRLIYFSYDVKMKEKGDIPEGYSVSREKKERFSLILESASTNQTSMYLCASSTSGRDSSLAQYFGPGTRLLVL.

This clone was observed once. The V and J genes are TRBV10-3 and TRBJ1-2; D is unresolved. The CDR3 sequence is 12 residues long. The germline gives CDR1 ENHRY, CDR2 SYGVKD. Trimming stripped 5 bases from V and 3 bases from J, with 7 bases between. As DNA, the CDR3 is TGTGCCATCAGTACAGCTGACTATGGCTACACCTTC. This encodes CAISTADYGYTF.